Presented here are 9 T cell receptor beta chains from one specimen sequenced in a study of shared clonotypes between healthy human individuals. Sequencing was performed with immunoSEQ multiplex PCR; in TCRdb, only in-frame clones are kept and a portion is missing. Seen here are about 650,000 clones, about 95% observed once, and the top ten hold 0.1% to 0.11%. Naivety among CD8 cells was defined by CD45RO negativity and positive CCR7 selection, thereby excluding terminally differentiated effector memory CD45RA+ cells. Sequencing was performed on naive CD8+ T cells sorted from blood. The source of these receptors is a young woman in good health.

This chain connects TRBV5-4 to TRBJ1-1; D not certain. The germline V gene encodes CDR1 SGHNT and CDR2 YYREEE (reference sequence). This CDR3 contains 13 residues. Deletions cut 0 bases from V and 1 base from J, with 4 bases between. The CDR3 region is CASSLEGNTEAFF. In DNA form, the CDR3 reads TGTGCCAGCAGCTTGGAGGGGAACACTGAAGCTTTCTTT. Variable domain in full (rest from reference TRBV5-4 and TRBJ1-1): ETGVTQSPTHLIKTRGQQVTLRCSSQSGHNTVSWYQQALGQGPQFIFQYYREEENGRGNFPPRFSGLQFPNYSSELNVNALELDDSALYLCASSLEGNTEAFFGQGTRLTVV.

As DNA, the CDR3 is TGTGCCAGCAGCAAATTAGACAGGAACACTGAAGCTTTCTTT. Translated, it gives CASSKLDRNTEAFF. The chain carries TRBV4-2 and TRBJ1-1; D is possibly TRBD1 (5 bases). CDR1 and CDR2 (germline): LGHNA, YNFKEQ. V lost 5 bases and J lost 1, with 11 bases in between. CDR3 length: 14 amino acids.

The rearrangement uses TRBV15 and TRBJ1-5; tentatively, D is TRBD1 (5 bases). CDR1 and CDR2 (germline): LNHNV, YYDKDF (reference sequence). This CDR3 contains 13 residues. V shed 1 base and J shed 6 bases, with 7 bases lying between them. The CDR3 reads CATSRGGFQPQHF. For the CDR3, the DNA is TGTGCCACCAGCAGAGGGGGGTTTCAGCCCCAGCATTTT. The full variable domain, with the rest looked up from reference TRBV15 and TRBJ1-5, is DAMVIQNPRYQVTQFGKPVTLSCSQTLNHNVMYWYQQKSSQAPKLLFHYYDKDFNNEADTPDNFQSRRPNTSFCFLDIRSPGLGDTAMYLCATSRGGFQPQHFGDGTRLSIL.

The chain recombines TRBV9 with TRBJ2-1, with 8 bases that match TRBD1. This CDR3 has 16 amino acids. Germline trimming cut 4 bases from V and 1 base from J; bases unmatched to any gene: 7. Germline V lookup: CDR1 SGDLS, CDR2 YYNGEE. CDR3 amino acids: CASSPGTGNSYNEQFF. The CDR3 DNA sequence: TGTGCCAGCAGCCCTGGGACAGGAAATTCCTACAATGAGCAGTTCTTC.

The chain carries TRBV7-9 and TRBJ1-1, with D uncertain. This CDR3 is built from 12 residues. In germline, CDR1 is SEHNR, CDR2 FQNEAQ (reference sequence). The V end lost 8 bases, the J end lost 7 bases, and 14 bases lay between the germline ends. CDR3 coding DNA: TGTGCCAGCTCCCAGGCGGCGGATGAAGCTTTCTTT. Amino acid sequence: CASSQAADEAFF.

The CDR3 nucleotides are TGTGCCAGCAGCGGGGCAAGGAACACCGGGGAGCTGTTTTTT. This translates into CASSGARNTGELFF. The chain has TRBV9 and TRBJ2-2; D unclear. V was pared by 3 bases and J by 1 base, with 7 bases between. The length of the CDR3 is 14 residues. CDR1 is SGDLS and CDR2 is YYNGEE in the germline V gene.

The chain uses TRBV9 and TRBJ2-1, with 10 bases that match TRBD2. V was clipped by 0 bases and J by 2 bases; unmatched bases: 11. Germline-derived CDR1 and CDR2 are SGDLS and YYNGEE. CDR3 length: 19 residues. This chain's CDR3 is CASSVGRITGLAPYNEQFF. The DNA of the CDR3 is TGTGCCAGCAGCGTAGGGAGAATCACGGGACTAGCGCCCTACAATGAGCAGTTCTTC.

The V call is TRBV10-1, the J call TRBJ2-5, with D possibly called TRBD1 or TRBD2 (6 bases each). Germline CDR1 WNHNN, CDR2 SYGVQD (reference sequence). CDR3 length: 14 amino acids. The V end lost 3 bases, the J end lost 5 bases, and 13 bases lay between the germline ends. The CDR3 sequence: CASSDEGGPETQYF. The CDR3 DNA sequence: TGCGCCAGCAGTGATGAGGGGGGTCCGGAGACCCAGTACTTC.

This rearrangement joins TRBV27 to TRBJ2-7, with 9 bases lining up with TRBD1. V was pared by 0 bases and J by 4 bases, with 4 bases of the junction left unmatched. The CDR3 consists of 15 residues. Germline V gene data show CDR1 as MNHEY and CDR2 as SMNVEV (reference sequence). DNA of the CDR3: TGTGCCAGCAGTTTATCAACAGGGGGCGCATACGAGCAGTACTTC. Translation: CASSLSTGGAYEQYF.